This entry lists 14 T cell receptor beta chains sequenced from one sample in a study of shared clonotypes between healthy human individuals. Using immunoSEQ multiplex PCR, the repertoire was profiled, and TCRdb retains in-frame clones only, with some absent. Of some 980,000 clones listed, over 75% are singletons. Sequenced sample: memory CD4+ T cells sorted from blood. Subset indicated: CD45RA-negative fraction. These receptors came from a man younger than 35 in good health.

With respect to this clone: Additional DNA sequences in this sample encode the identical CDR3. The gene calls are TRBV7-9 and TRBJ2-3; D is unclear. Deletions cut 2 bases from V and 0 bases from J, with 6 bases between. This CDR3 is built from 14 residues. Germline V lookup: CDR1 SEHNR, CDR2 FQNEAQ (reference sequence). The chain's CDR3 is CASSLSQSTDTQYF. The CDR3 region has the DNA TGTGCCAGCAGCTTAAGTCAGAGCACAGATACGCAGTATTTT. The full variable domain, in which reference TRBV7-9 and TRBJ2-3 provide the parts outside the CDR3, is DTGVSQNPRHKITKRGQNVTFRCDPISEHNRLYWYRQTLGQGPEFLTYFQNEAQLEKSRLLSDRFSAERPKGSFSTLEIQRTEQGDSAMYLCASSLSQSTDTQYFGPGTRLTVL.

The rearrangement joins TRBV9 to TRBJ2-3, with D possibly TRBD1 on 8 matching bases. V was trimmed by 4 bases and J by 1 base, leaving 16 bases between them. CDR3 length: 16 amino acids. The germline V gene has CDR1 SGDLS and CDR2 YYNGEE. The CDR3 is CASSPRQGRGTDTQYF. In DNA, the CDR3 is TGTGCCAGCAGCCCCAGACAGGGGAGGGGCACAGATACGCAGTATTTT.

This clone was counted only a few times. V and J are TRBV10-2 and TRBJ1-1; D is unclear. V was shortened by 3 bases and J by 4 bases, with 9 bases between the two germline ends. CDR1 and CDR2 (germline): WSHSY, SAAADI. The CDR3 consists of 13 residues. The CDR3 bases are TGCGCCAGCAGTGAACCGGCGGGCACTGAAGCTTTCTTT. Translated: CASSEPAGTEAFF.

V usage is TRBV30 and J usage is TRBJ1-6; TRBD1 aligns across 7 bases. CDR1 is GTSNPN, CDR2 SVGIG, per germline (reference sequence). The CDR3 is 15 residues long. V dropped 4 bases and J dropped 3; count of bases not matched to a gene: 6. Written as DNA, the CDR3 is TGTGCCTGGACCAAGCAGGGGGTCTATAATTCACCCCTCCACTTT. Translation: CAWTKQGVYNSPLHF. Together with reference TRBV30 and TRBJ1-6, the CDR3 gives the full variable domain: SQTIHQWPATLVQPVGSPLSLECTVEGTSNPNLYWYRQAAGRGLQLLFYSVGIGQISSEVPQNLSASRPQDRQFILSSKKLLLSDSGFYLCAWTKQGVYNSPLHFGNGTRLTVT.

The V gene is TRBV27, the J gene TRBJ1-6, with 9 bases fitting TRBD1. V was pared by 3 bases and J by 8 bases, with 8 bases of the junction left unmatched. The length of the CDR3 is 16 residues. Germline loops: CDR1 MNHEY, CDR2 SMNVEV (reference sequence). CDR3 coding DNA: TGTGCCAGCAGTTTGGGTTCGGGACAGGGTTATTCACCCCTCCACTTT. Translating gives CASSLGSGQGYSPLHF.

This rearrangement joins TRBV5-6 to TRBJ1-6; 9 bases match TRBD1. This CDR3 is 15 amino acids long. Germline V CDR1 and CDR2: SGHDT, YYEEEE. Trimming removed 4 bases from V and 6 bases from J; junction bases left unmatched: 5. The CDR3 DNA sequence: TGTGCCAGCAGCCGTCCGGGACAGGGTAATTCACCCCTCCACTTT. Translated, it gives CASSRPGQGNSPLHF.

This clone has at least ten counts. This chain joins TRBV6-5 and TRBJ2-6; D gene unclear. V was clipped by 8 bases and J by 2 bases, with 7 bases between them. The CDR3 covers 13 residues. CDR1 and CDR2 (germline): MNHEY, SVGAGI. Written as DNA, the CDR3 is TGTGCCAGCTCCGGTACTGGGGCCAACGTCCTGACTTTC. It codes for CASSGTGANVLTF.

V and J are TRBV18 and TRBJ1-1; unclear D gene. Germline V gene data show CDR1 as KGHSH and CDR2 as LQKENI. The CDR3 runs to 14 residues. Deletions cut 1 base from V and 1 base from J, with 7 bases between. CDR3 sequence reads: CASSPQSGNTEAFF. In DNA form, the CDR3 reads TGTGCCAGCTCACCACAGTCGGGGAACACTGAAGCTTTCTTT.

This clone was observed many times. The chain couples TRBV5-6 to TRBJ1-5; D is uncertain. The germline gives CDR1 SGHDT, CDR2 YYEEEE. V was shortened by 1 base and J by 0 bases, with 8 bases between the two germline ends. The CDR3 is 15 residues long. DNA of the CDR3: TGTGCCAGCAGCTTGACGGGGAATAGCAATCAGCCCCAGCATTTT. This encodes CASSLTGNSNQPQHF.

The gene calls are TRBV6-5 and TRBJ1-1, with D tentatively TRBD1 (5 bases). V lost 7 bases, J lost 5 bases, and 14 bases lay in between. Looked up from germline, CDR1 is MNHEY and CDR2 is SVGAGI. This CDR3 is built from 13 residues. The CDR3 reads CASTPGIYTEAFF. Here the CDR3 DNA reads TGTGCCAGCACCCCAGGGATATATACTGAAGCTTTCTTT.

The V gene is TRBV5-4, the J gene TRBJ1-1; the match to TRBD1 covers 9 bases. The J segment lost 6 bases and the V segment lost 2 bases, leaving 8 bases of the junction unmatched. This CDR3 has 15 amino acids. Per germline, CDR1 SGHNT and CDR2 YYREEE (reference sequence). The CDR3 nucleotides read TGTGCCAGCAGCTTTGGAGGGACAGGGATTGCTGAAGCTTTCTTT. It encodes CASSFGGTGIAEAFF.

The V and J genes are TRBV5-4 and TRBJ1-4, with D perhaps matching TRBD1 (6 bases). Germline V lookup: CDR1 SGHNT, CDR2 YYREEE (reference sequence). The CDR3 totals 14 residues. The V end was cut by 4 bases, the J end by 3 bases, with 10 bases between. Here the CDR3 reads CASSQGHSNEKLFF. CDR3 sequence (DNA): TGTGCCAGCAGCCAGGGACACTCTAATGAAAAACTGTTTTTT.

The rearrangement joins TRBV28 to TRBJ2-1; unclear D gene. Per germline, CDR1 MDHEN and CDR2 SYDVKM. The ends were cut back, 3 bases at V and 9 bases at J, with 6 bases in the middle. This CDR3 contains 11 residues. The CDR3 loop reads CASSFRVEQFF. The CDR3 DNA sequence: TGTGCCAGCAGTTTTCGGGTTGAGCAGTTCTTC.

The chain couples TRBV7-9 to TRBJ2-7, with D perhaps matching TRBD2 (5 bases). V shed 1 base and J shed 2 bases, with 12 bases lying between them. The CDR3 consists of 15 residues. The germline V gene encodes CDR1 SEHNR and CDR2 FQNEAQ (reference sequence). The CDR3 reads CASSLVSGKAYEQYF. The CDR3 DNA is TGTGCCAGCAGCTTAGTGTCCGGGAAAGCCTACGAGCAGTACTTC.